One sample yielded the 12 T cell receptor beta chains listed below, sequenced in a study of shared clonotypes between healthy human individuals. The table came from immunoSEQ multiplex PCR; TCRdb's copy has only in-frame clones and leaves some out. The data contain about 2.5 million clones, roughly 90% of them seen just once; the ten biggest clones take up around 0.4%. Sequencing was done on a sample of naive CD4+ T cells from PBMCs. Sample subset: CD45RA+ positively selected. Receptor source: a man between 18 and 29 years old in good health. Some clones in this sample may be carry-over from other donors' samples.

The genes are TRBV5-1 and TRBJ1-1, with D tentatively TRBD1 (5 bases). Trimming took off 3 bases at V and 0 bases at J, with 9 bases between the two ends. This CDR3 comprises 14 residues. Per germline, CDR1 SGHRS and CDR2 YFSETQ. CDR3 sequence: CASSWGRVNTEAFF. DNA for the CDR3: TGCGCCAGCAGCTGGGGACGGGTGAACACTGAAGCTTTCTTT. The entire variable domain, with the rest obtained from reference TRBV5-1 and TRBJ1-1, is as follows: KAGVTQTPRYLIKTRGQQVTLSCSPISGHRSVSWYQQTPGQGLQFLFEYFSETQRNKGNFPGRFSGRQFSNSRSEMNVSTLELGDSALYLCASSWGRVNTEAFFGQGTRLTVV.

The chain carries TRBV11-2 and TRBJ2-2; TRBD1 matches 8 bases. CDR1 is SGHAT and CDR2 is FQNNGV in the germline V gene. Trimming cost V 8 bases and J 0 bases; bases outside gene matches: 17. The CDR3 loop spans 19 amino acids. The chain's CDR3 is CASSRDRGHTPANTGELFF. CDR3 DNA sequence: TGTGCCAGCTCCCGTGACAGGGGCCATACTCCAGCGAACACCGGGGAGCTGTTTTTT. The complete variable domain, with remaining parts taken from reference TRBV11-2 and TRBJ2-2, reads EAGVAQSPRYKIIEKRQSVAFWCNPISGHATLYWYQQILGQGPKLLIQFQNNGVVDDSQLPKDRFSAERLKGVDSTLKIQPAKLEDSAVYLCASSRDRGHTPANTGELFFGEGSRLTVL.

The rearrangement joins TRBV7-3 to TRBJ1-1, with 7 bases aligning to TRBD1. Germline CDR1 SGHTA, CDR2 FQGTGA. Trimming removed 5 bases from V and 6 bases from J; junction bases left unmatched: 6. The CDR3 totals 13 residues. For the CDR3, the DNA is TGTGCCAGCAGCCGACAGGGTCCGGCTGAAGCTTTCTTT. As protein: CASSRQGPAEAFF.

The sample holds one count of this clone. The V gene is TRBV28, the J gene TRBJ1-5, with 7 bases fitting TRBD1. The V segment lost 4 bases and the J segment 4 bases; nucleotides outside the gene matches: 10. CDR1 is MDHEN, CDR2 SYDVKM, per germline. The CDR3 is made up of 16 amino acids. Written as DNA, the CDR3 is TGTGCCAGCAGTTACGTCGAAAGGGGGCCAAATCAGCCCCAGCATTTT. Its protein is CASSYVERGPNQPQHF.

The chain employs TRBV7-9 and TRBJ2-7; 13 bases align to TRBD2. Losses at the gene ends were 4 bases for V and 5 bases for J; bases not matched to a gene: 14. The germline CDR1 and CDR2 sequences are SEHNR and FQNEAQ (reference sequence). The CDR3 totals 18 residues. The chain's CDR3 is CASSYPPRTSGSSHEQYF. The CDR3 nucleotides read TGTGCCAGCAGCTACCCCCCTCGGACTAGCGGGAGTTCCCACGAGCAGTACTTC.

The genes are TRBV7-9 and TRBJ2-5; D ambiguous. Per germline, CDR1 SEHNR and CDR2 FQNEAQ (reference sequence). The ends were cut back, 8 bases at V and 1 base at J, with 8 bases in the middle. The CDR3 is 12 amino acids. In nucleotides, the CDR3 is TGTGCCAGCGAGGTCTCCCAAGAGACCCAGTACTTC. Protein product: CASEVSQETQYF.

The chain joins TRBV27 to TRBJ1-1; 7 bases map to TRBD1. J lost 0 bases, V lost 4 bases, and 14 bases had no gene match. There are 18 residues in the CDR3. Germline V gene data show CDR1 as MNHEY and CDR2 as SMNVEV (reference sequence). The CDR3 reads CASSWVDRRRVVNTEAFF. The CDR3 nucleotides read TGTGCCAGCAGTTGGGTGGACAGGCGAAGGGTTGTGAACACTGAAGCTTTCTTT.

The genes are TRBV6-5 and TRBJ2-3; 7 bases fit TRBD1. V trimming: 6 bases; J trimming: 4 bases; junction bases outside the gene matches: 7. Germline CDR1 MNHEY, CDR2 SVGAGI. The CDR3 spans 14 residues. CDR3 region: CASRFDRAPDTQYF. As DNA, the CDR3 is TGTGCCAGCAGATTCGACAGGGCCCCAGATACGCAGTATTTT.

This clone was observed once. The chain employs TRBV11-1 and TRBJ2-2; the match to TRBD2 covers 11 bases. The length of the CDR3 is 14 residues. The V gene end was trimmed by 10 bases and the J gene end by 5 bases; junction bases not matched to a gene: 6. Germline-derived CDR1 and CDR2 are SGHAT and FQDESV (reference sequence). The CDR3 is CATRTSGRTGELFF. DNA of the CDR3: TGTGCCACGCGGACTAGCGGGCGTACCGGGGAGCTGTTTTTT.

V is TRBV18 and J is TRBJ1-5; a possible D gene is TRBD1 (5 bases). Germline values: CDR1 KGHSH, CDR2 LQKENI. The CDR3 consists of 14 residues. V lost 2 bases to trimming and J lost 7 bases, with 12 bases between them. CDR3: CASSPTTESQPQHF. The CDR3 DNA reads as TGTGCCAGCTCACCAACGACAGAGTCGCAGCCCCAGCATTTT. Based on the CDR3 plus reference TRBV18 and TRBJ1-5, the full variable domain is NAGVMQNPRHLVRRRGQEARLRCSPMKGHSHVYWYRQLPEEGLKFMVYLQKENIIDESGMPKERFSAEFPKEGPSILRIQQVVRGDSAAYFCASSPTTESQPQHFGDGTRLSIL.

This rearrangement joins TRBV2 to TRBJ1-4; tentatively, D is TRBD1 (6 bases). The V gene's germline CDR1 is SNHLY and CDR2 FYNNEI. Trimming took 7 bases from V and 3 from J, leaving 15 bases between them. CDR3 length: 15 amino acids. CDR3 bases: TGTGCCAGCACTAGTGTAGGACAGCCTAATGAAAAACTGTTTTTT. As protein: CASTSVGQPNEKLFF.

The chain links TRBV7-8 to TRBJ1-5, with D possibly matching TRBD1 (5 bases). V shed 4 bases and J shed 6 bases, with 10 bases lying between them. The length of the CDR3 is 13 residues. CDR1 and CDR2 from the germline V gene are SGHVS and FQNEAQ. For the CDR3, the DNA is TGTGCCAGCAGCTCGGGGGGAAGTCAGCCCCAGCATTTT. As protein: CASSSGGSQPQHF.